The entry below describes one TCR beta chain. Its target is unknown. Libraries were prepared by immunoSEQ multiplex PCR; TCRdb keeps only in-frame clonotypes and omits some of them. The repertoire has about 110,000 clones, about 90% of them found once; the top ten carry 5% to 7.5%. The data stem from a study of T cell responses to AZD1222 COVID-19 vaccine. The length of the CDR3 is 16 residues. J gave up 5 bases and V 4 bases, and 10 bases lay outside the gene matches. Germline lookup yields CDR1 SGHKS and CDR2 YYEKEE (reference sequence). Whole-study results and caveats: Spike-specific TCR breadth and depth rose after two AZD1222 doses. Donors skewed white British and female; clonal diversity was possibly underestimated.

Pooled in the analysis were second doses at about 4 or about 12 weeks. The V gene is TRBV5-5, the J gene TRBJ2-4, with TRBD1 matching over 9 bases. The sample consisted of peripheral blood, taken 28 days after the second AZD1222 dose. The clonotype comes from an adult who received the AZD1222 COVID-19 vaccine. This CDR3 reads CASSVPGQGKENIQYF. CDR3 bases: TGTGCCAGCAGCGTGCCGGGACAGGGAAAAGAAAACATTCAGTACTTC.